This T cell receptor beta chain was obtained from a study of blood T cells in healthy people across ages. A J-beta primer mix and a sample-barcoded 5' primer were used in a second PCR of about 7 to 12 cycles. Tags on each cDNA molecule came from a template-switch adaptor with 12 random nucleotides. TCRdb re-derived calls from the 5' RACE reads in MiXCR, one entry per CDR3 protein. Among approximately 780,000 distinct CDR3 sequences listed, about 26% were seen once. CDR3 length: 15 residues. From germline, CDR1 is MNHNS and CDR2 SASEGT. J lost 3 bases, V lost 8 bases, and 13 bases had no gene match. Study results and limitations: In long-lived donors, naive CD4+ cell counts and diversity exceeded those of aged donors.

This clonotype was counted only a few times. The antigen is unknown. These data are also associated with another study on T cells of mothers and their children. From that report: A few mothers and their six children, all healthy Caucasians, donated. Mother-child pairs who were related displayed a slightly higher overlap than unrelated pairs, a difference that was non-significant.

The chain carries TRBV6-1 and TRBJ2-7, with 7 positions matching TRBD1. The TCR originated in a boy aged 5-17 years in good health. The sequencing input was blood. CDR3 region: CASRRTGRSNYEQYF. The CDR3, as DNA: TGTGCCAGCCGCAGGACAGGTCGTTCGAACTACGAGCAGTACTTC.